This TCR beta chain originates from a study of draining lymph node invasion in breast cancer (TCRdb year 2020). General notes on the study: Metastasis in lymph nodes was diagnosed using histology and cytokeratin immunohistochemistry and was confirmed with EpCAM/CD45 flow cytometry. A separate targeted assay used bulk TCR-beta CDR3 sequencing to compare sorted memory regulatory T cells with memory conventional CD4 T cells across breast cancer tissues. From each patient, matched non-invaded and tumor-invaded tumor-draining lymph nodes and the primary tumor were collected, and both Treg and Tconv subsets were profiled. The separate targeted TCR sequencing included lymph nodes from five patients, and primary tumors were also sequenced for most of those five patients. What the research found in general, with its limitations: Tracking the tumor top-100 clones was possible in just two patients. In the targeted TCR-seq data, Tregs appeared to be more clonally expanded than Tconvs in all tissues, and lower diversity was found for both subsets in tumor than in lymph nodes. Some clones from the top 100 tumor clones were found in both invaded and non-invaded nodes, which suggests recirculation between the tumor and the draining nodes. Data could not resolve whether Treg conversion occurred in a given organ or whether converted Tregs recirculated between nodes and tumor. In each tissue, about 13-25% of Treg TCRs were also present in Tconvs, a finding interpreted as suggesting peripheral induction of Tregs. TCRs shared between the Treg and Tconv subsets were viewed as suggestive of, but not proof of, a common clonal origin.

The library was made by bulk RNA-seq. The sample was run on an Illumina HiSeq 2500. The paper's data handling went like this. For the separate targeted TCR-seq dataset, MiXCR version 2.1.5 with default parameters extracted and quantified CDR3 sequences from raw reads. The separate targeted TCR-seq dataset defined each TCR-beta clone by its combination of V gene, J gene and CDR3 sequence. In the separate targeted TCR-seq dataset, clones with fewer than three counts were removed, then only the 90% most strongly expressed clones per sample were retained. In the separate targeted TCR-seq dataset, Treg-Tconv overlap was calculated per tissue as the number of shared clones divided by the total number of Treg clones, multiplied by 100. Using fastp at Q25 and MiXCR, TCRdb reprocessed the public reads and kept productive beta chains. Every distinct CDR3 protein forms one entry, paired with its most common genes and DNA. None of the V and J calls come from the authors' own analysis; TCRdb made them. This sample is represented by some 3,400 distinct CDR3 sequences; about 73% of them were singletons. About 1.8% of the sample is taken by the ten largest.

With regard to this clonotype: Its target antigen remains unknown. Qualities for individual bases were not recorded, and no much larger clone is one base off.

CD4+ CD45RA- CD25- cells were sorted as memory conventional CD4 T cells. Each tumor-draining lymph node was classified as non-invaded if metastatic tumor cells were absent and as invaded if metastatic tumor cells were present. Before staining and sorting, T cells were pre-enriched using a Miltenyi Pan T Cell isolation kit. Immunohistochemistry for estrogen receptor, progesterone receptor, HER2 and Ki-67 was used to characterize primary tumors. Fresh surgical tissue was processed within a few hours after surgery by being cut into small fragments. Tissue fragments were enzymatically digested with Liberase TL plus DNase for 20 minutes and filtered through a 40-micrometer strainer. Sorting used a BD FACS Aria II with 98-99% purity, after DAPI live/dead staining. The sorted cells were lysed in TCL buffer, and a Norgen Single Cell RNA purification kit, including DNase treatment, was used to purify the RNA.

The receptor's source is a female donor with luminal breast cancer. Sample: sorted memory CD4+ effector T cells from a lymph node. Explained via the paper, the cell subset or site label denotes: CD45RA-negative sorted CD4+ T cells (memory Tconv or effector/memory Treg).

The DNA sequence is TGTGCCAGCAGTGAAGACCGTTCGCTTGGCTACACCTTC. Its protein is CASSEDRSLGYTF. The sequence is built from TRBV25-1 and TRBJ1-2; the D gene cannot be resolved reliably. CDR3 length: 13 amino acids, cysteine to phenylalanine. Of the read, only the CDR3 DNA is kept; its 39 bases are in frame from base 1. For CDR1 and CDR2, the germline V gene lists MGHDK and SYGVNS. V and J are truncated by 2 bases and 7 bases respectively, leaving an intervening sequence of 11 bases.